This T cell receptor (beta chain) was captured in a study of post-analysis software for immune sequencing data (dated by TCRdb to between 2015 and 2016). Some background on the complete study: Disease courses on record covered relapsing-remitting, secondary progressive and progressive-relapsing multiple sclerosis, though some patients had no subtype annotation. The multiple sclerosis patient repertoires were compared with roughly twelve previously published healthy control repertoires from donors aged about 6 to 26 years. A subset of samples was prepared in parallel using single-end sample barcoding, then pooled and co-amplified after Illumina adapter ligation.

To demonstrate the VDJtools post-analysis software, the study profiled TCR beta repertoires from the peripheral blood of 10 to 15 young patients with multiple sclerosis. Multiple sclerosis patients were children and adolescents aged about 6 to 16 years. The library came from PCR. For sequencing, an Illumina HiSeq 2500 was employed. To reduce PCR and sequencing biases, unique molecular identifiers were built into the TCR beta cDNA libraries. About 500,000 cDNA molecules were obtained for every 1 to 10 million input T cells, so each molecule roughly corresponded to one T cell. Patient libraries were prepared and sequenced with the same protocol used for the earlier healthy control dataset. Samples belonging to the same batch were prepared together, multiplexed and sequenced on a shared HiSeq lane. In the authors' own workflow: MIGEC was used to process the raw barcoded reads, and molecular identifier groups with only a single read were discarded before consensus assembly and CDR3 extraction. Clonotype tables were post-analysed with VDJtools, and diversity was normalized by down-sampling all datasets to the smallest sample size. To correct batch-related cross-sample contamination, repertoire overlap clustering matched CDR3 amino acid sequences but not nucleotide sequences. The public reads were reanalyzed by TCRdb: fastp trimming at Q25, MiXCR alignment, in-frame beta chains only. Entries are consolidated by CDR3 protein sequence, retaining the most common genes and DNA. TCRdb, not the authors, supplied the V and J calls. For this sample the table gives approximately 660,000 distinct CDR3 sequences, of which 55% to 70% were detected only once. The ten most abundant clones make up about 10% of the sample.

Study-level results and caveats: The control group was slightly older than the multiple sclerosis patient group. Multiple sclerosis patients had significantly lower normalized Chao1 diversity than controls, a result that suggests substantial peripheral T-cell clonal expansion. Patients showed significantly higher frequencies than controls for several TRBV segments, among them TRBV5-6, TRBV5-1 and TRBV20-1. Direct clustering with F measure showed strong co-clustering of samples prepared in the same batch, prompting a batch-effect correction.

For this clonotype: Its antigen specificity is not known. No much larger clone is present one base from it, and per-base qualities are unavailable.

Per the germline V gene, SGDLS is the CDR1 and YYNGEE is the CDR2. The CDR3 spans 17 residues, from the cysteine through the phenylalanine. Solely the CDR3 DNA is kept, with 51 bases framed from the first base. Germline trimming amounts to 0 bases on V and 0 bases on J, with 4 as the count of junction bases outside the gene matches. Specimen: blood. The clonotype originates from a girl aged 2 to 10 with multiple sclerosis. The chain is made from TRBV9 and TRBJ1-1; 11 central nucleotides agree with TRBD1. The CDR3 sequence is CASSVGTGGYLNTEAFF. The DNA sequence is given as TGTGCCAGCAGCGTAGGGACAGGGGGCTACTTGAACACTGAAGCTTTCTTT.